This entry describes one T cell receptor (beta chain). Its antigen is undetermined. Germline CDR1 is MDHEN and CDR2 is SYDVKM. Trimming shortened V by 6 bases and J by 1 base, and 10 bases separated the two germline ends. The CDR3 is 13 amino acids. This sample was included in a study of cytomegalovirus exposure and HLA in healthy donors. Study-level background: Roughly 180 million T cells yielded roughly 100 million unique TCR beta sequences, as an earlier analysis found. Tens of millions of unique TCRs, all from HLA-typed donors, were included in an early release of the data.

Study results and caveats: Among TCR beta chains of equal frequency, HLA-associated ones were more clonally expanded in a later analysis.

Primers for the PCR totalled 60 Vbeta and 13 Jbeta. This table comes from immunoSEQ multiplex PCR, and its TCRdb copy is limited to in-frame clones, with some not included. The sample carries about 150,000 clones, roughly 80% recorded once. The material sequenced was PBMCs. This TCR derives from a woman between 35 and 50 years old in good health and CMV-seronegative. This rearrangement joins TRBV28 to TRBJ2-7; tentative D call: TRBD1 (6 bases). CDR3 nucleotides: TGTGCCAGCAGGAGGGACAAGTCCTACGAGCAGTACTTC. It encodes CASRRDKSYEQYF.